One and the same sample provided the 24 T cell receptor beta chains below, sequenced in a study of glioma-infiltrating T cells after dendritic cell vaccination. Generated by immunoSEQ multiplex PCR, the TCRdb table keeps only in-frame clones and is missing some. The top ten clones hold less than 7% of a sample with roughly 96,000 clones, 79% of them seen once. This specimen consisted of blood, obtained before dendritic cell vaccination. Receptor source: a human donor with glioblastoma.

The chain joins TRBV11-2 to TRBJ2-3; 11 nucleotides match TRBD1. The V gene's germline CDR1 is SGHAT and CDR2 FQNNGV. With V trimmed by 6 bases and J by 5 bases, 7 bases remained unmatched. There are 15 residues in the CDR3. The CDR3 spells CASRLGTGGGDTQYF. The CDR3 coding sequence is TGTGCCAGCAGACTAGGGACAGGGGGGGGAGATACGCAGTATTTT. Full variable domain (rest looked up from reference TRBV11-2 and TRBJ2-3): EAGVAQSPRYKIIEKRQSVAFWCNPISGHATLYWYQQILGQGPKLLIQFQNNGVVDDSQLPKDRFSAERLKGVDSTLKIQPAKLEDSAVYLCASRLGTGGGDTQYFGPGTRLTVL.

CDR3 in DNA: TGCGCCAGCAGTGGGGGCCCAAGGACAGACTCCTACGAGCAGTACTTC. The encoded protein is CASSGGPRTDSYEQYF. The V and J genes are TRBV10-2 and TRBJ2-7; D perhaps matches TRBD1 (6 bases). The CDR3 length is 16 residues. The V end was cut by 4 bases, the J end by 0 bases, with 16 bases between. Germline V gene sequence: CDR1 WSHSY, CDR2 SAAADI.

The rearrangement joins TRBV6-5 to TRBJ2-3, with 11 nucleotides matching TRBD2. Germline-derived CDR1 and CDR2 are MNHEY and SVGAGI. Unmatched junction bases numbered 1, after V lost 4 bases and J lost 1 base. The CDR3 length is 15 residues. CDR3 DNA: TGTGCCAGCAGTTCACTAGCGGGGGGCACAGATACGCAGTATTTT. It codes for CASSSLAGGTDTQYF.

The chain has TRBV2 and TRBJ2-7; 7 bases agree with TRBD1. Per germline, CDR1 SNHLY and CDR2 FYNNEI. J lost 0 bases, V lost 11 bases, and 4 bases had no gene match. CDR3 length: 12 residues. The CDR3 loop reads CAARDSSYEQYF. The CDR3 nucleotides read TGTGCCGCCAGGGACAGCTCCTACGAGCAGTACTTC.

V and J are TRBV7-9 and TRBJ2-5, with 8 bases that match TRBD2. After removal of 2 bases from V and 7 bases from J, the junction contained 6 bases not matched to a gene. Germline CDR1 SEHNR, CDR2 FQNEAQ (reference sequence). This CDR3 is 14 amino acids long. CDR3 protein: CASSLQAGGGTQYF. The CDR3 nucleotides are TGTGCCAGCAGCTTACAGGCGGGGGGCGGGACCCAGTACTTC.

In this sample, this clone turned up once. The CDR3 coding sequence is TGTGCCAGCACCCCCCATCAGGGAAGGGGCACAGATACGCAGTATTTT. Translated, it gives CASTPHQGRGTDTQYF. The J gene is TRBJ2-3, the V gene TRBV28; TRBD1 might be the D (5 bases). Germline V gene lookup returns CDR1 MDHEN and CDR2 SYDVKM. V gave up 7 bases and J gave up 1 base, with 18 bases separating them. The length of the CDR3 is 16 residues.

CDR3 loop: CSARTDTQYF. The CDR3, as DNA: TGCAGCGCCCGTACAGATACGCAGTATTTT. The chain joins TRBV29-1 to TRBJ2-3; the D is unclear. The CDR3 loop spans 10 amino acids. CDR1 and CDR2 from the germline V gene are SQVTM and ANQGSEA. Trimming pared 7 bases from V and 3 bases from J, leaving 5 bases between.

This chain uses TRBV13 with TRBJ2-7, with 12 bases aligning to TRBD2. Per the germline V gene, CDR1 is PRHDT and CDR2 is FYEKMQ (reference sequence). This CDR3 region has 16 residues. V gave up 5 bases and J gave up 6 bases; unmatched junction bases: 11. CDR3 in DNA: TGTGCCAGCAGCACCTGGACTAGCGGGATATTCTCCGAGCAGTACTTC. Encoded protein: CASSTWTSGIFSEQYF.

The chain couples TRBV7-6 to TRBJ2-2; perhaps TRBD2 as D (7 bases). The CDR3 covers 16 residues. V lost 4 bases to trimming and J lost 6 bases, with 18 bases between them. From germline, CDR1 is SGHVS and CDR2 FNYEAQ. Here the CDR3 DNA reads TGTGCCAGCAGCTACCCAGGGAGGGGGACCGCCGGGGAGCTGTTTTTT. Residues: CASSYPGRGTAGELFF.

The rearrangement joins TRBV27 to TRBJ2-7; TRBD2 matches 13 bases. The trim removed 6 bases at V and 3 bases at J, leaving 17 bases unmatched. Germline CDR1 MNHEY, CDR2 SMNVEV (reference sequence). CDR3 size: 19 residues. The CDR3 nucleotides are TGTGCCAGCAGCCGAAAAGGGGTAGGACTAGCGGGAGAGCTCTACGAGCAGTACTTC. Its protein product is CASSRKGVGLAGELYEQYF.

This chain uses TRBV30 with TRBJ2-7; 7 positions agree with TRBD1. This CDR3 is 14 amino acids long. Trimming cost V 4 bases and J 2 bases; bases outside gene matches: 8. Germline-derived CDR1 and CDR2 are GTSNPN and SVGIG (reference sequence). CDR3 amino acids: CAWIIRGRPYEQYF. For the CDR3, the DNA is TGTGCCTGGATTATAAGGGGGCGACCCTACGAGCAGTACTTC.

This clone occurred a few times. This chain links TRBV7-6 with TRBJ2-1; 11 nucleotides agree with TRBD2. CDR3 length: 13 residues. V dropped 8 bases and J dropped 10; count of bases not matched to a gene: 7. Germline CDR1 SGHVS, CDR2 FNYEAQ. The CDR3 bases are TGTGCCAGCGGCACTAGCGGGGGTTGGGAGCAGTTCTTC. It codes for CASGTSGGWEQFF.

The gene calls are TRBV7-3 and TRBJ1-2, with D possibly TRBD1 on 5 matching bases. The length of the CDR3 is 14 residues. Deletions cut 2 bases from V and 8 bases from J, with 15 bases between. Per the germline V gene, CDR1 is SGHTA and CDR2 is FQGTGA. In nucleotides, the CDR3 is TGTGCCAGCAGCTTAGAAGATACAGGCATCGGCTACACCTTC. Translated: CASSLEDTGIGYTF.

This clone was observed a handful of times. In DNA form, the CDR3 reads TGTGCCAGCAGAATTTACAGGGTGGGAGAAGCTTTCTTT. It translates to CASRIYRVGEAFF. The gene calls are TRBV2 and TRBJ1-1; D is possibly TRBD1 (6 bases). V shed 6 bases and J shed 8 bases, with 16 bases lying between them. CDR1 is SNHLY, CDR2 FYNNEI, per germline. CDR3 length: 13 residues. Filled out from reference TRBV2 and TRBJ1-1, the complete variable domain reads EPEVTQTPSHQVTQMGQEVILRCVPISNHLYFYWYRQILGQKVEFLVSFYNNEISEKSEIFDDQFSVERPDGSNFTLKIRSTKLEDSAMYFCASRIYRVGEAFFGQGTRLTVV.

The chain has TRBV2 and TRBJ2-2, with D possibly matching TRBD1 (6 bases). CDR1 SNHLY and CDR2 FYNNEI come from the germline V gene. V lost 5 bases and J lost 0, with 10 bases in between. The length of the CDR3 is 15 residues. This CDR3 reads CASSFQGPNTGELFF. DNA for the CDR3: TGTGCCAGCAGTTTCCAGGGGCCGAACACCGGGGAGCTGTTTTTT.

V is TRBV6-1 and J is TRBJ2-2, with TRBD2 matching over 10 bases. V trimming: 4 bases; J trimming: 4 bases; junction bases outside the gene matches: 3. The CDR3 runs to 15 residues. The germline CDR1 and CDR2 sequences are MNHNS and SASEGT. CDR3 in DNA: TGTGCCAGCAGTGCCCCTAGCGGGGGCACCGGGGAGCTGTTTTTT. Translating it yields CASSAPSGGTGELFF.

This clone was detected once. This rearrangement joins TRBV18 to TRBJ1-1; D not resolved. V lost 1 base, J lost 0 bases, and 9 bases lay in between. Germline V gene sequence: CDR1 KGHSH, CDR2 LQKENI. This CDR3 has 15 amino acids. CDR3 DNA sequence: TGTGCCAGCTCACCACAGGAGGGAATGAACACTGAAGCTTTCTTT. Residues: CASSPQEGMNTEAFF.

The CDR3 DNA follows: TGCGCCAGCAGCCAAGAATCAAGGGACAGGGTGGCTTTCTTT. It specifies CASSQESRDRVAFF. V gene TRBV4-1 combines with J gene TRBJ1-1; 9 nucleotides line up with TRBD1. Per germline, CDR1 MGHRA and CDR2 YSYEKL. V was clipped by 0 bases and J by 11 bases; unmatched bases: 7. CDR3 length: 14 amino acids.

V and J are TRBV6-5 and TRBJ2-1; 7 nucleotides align to TRBD2. From germline, CDR1 is MNHEY and CDR2 SVGAGI. The CDR3 sequence is 14 residues long. V was clipped by 5 bases and J by 4 bases; unmatched bases: 5. CDR3 in DNA: TGTGCCAGCAGTACTAGCGTTCGTTACAATGAGCAGTTCTTC. The encoded protein is CASSTSVRYNEQFF.

The chain uses TRBV5-1 and TRBJ2-1, with 10 positions matching TRBD1. CDR3 size: 16 residues. Unmatched junction bases numbered 5, after V lost 0 bases and J lost 5 bases. Per the germline V gene, CDR1 is SGHRS and CDR2 is YFSETQ. CDR3 DNA sequence: TGCGCCAGCAGCTTGGGGCCGGGACAGGGGAACAATGAGCAGTTCTTC. Its translation is CASSLGPGQGNNEQFF.

V usage is TRBV5-1 and J usage is TRBJ2-7; 11 bases align to TRBD2. With V trimmed by 4 bases and J by 4 bases, 10 bases remained unmatched. The CDR3 consists of 16 residues. Per germline, CDR1 SGHRS and CDR2 YFSETQ. For the CDR3, the DNA is TGCGCCAGCAGCCGGAGAAAAGGACTAGCGGGTTACGAGCAGTACTTC. Translation: CASSRRKGLAGYEQYF.

A word on this clone: Relative to the germline gene, one junction end is altered; a read error may explain this. The chain has TRBV28 and TRBJ2-7; possible D gene TRBD2, 5 bases. The CDR3 consists of 14 residues. Germline CDR1 MDHEN, CDR2 SYDVKM. The DNA of the CDR3 is TGTGCCAGCAGTTTATCGGGGTATTCCTACGGGCAGTACTTC. It is translated as CASSLSGYSYGQYF.

This chain uses TRBV19 with TRBJ2-5; TRBD2 is a possible D gene (5 bases). The length of the CDR3 is 14 residues. V gave up 3 bases and J gave up 5 bases, with 13 bases separating them. The germline V gene encodes CDR1 LNHDA and CDR2 SQIVND (reference sequence). The CDR3 DNA sequence: TGTGCCAGTAGTATTTCTAGCCCTCGGGAGACCCAGTACTTC. Amino acids: CASSISSPRETQYF.

V is TRBV2 and J is TRBJ1-6; TRBD1 matches at 7 bases. Germline V gene data show CDR1 as SNHLY and CDR2 as FYNNEI. J gave up 5 bases and V 11 bases, and 6 bases lay outside the gene matches. CDR3 size: 13 residues. The CDR3 region has the DNA TGTGCCTCCAGACAGGGAAATAATTCACCCCTCCACTTT. This encodes CASRQGNNSPLHF.